This T cell receptor (beta chain) was documented in a study of follicular helper T cells after annual influenza vaccination. Overall study context: Across the 2013-2014, 2014-2015 and 2015-2016 vaccination seasons, some subjects were resampled. Study findings and constraints: Each annual vaccination recalled recurring oligoclonal ICOS+CD38+ cTfh clonotypes. Plasmablast frequency change correlated with clonality change in ICOS+CD38+ cTfh. Rare clonotypes were missed; only about 8.5-22% of cells gave TCRB.

Trimming stripped 4 bases from V and 2 bases from J, with 25 bases between. Per the germline V gene, CDR1 is SGDLS and CDR2 is YYNGEE. The CDR3 sequence is 18 residues long. Data came from immunoSEQ multiplex PCR; TCRdb stores just in-frame clones and leaves some out. This sample carries about 14,000 clones, roughly 86% of them seen once, and the ten largest clones take 0.27%. A note on this clone: As yet, its antigen is unknown.

The sample's time point: 2014-2015 season, pre-vaccination. Sequences were derived from CXCR5- memory CD4+ T cells sorted from blood, sampled on the day of influenza vaccination. The chain couples TRBV9 to TRBJ2-7, with D maybe TRBD1 (6 bases). The sequence was collected from an adult who received the influenza vaccine. The CDR3 region has the DNA TGTGCCAGCAGCACTACCAAGCCGGGACACATTACTCCCTACGAGCAGTACTTC. This translates into CASSTTKPGHITPYEQYF.